The 5 T cell receptor beta chains presented below share a single source sample, sequenced in a study of beta chain features in type 1 diabetes. Sequencing targeted expressed TCRB transcripts, as all isolated RNA had been reverse transcribed. Method: immunoSEQ multiplex PCR; TCRdb's copy keeps in-frame clones and lacks some. This sample has 300,000 to 400,000 clones, with roughly 11% found just once. The sample taken for sequencing was naive CD4+ T cells from blood. The source of these receptors is a woman aged 25-40 years in good health.

The chain carries TRBV2 and TRBJ2-7; 10 bases are shared with TRBD2. Germline values: CDR1 SNHLY, CDR2 FYNNEI. The CDR3 sequence is 15 residues long. Unmatched junction bases numbered 8, after V lost 6 bases and J lost 3 bases. DNA of the CDR3: TGTGCCAGCAGCAAGACTAGCGGGTTTATCTACGAGCAGTACTTC. Protein: CASSKTSGFIYEQYF.

This CDR3 reads CASSSRTGGGDEQFF. In nucleotides, the CDR3 is TGTGCCAGCAGCTCCCGGACAGGGGGAGGAGATGAGCAGTTCTTC. The J gene is TRBJ2-1, the V gene TRBV7-3, with 10 bases lining up with TRBD1. This CDR3 has 15 amino acids. The J segment lost 8 bases and the V segment lost 4 bases, leaving 8 bases of the junction unmatched. The germline CDR1 and CDR2 sequences are SGHTA and FQGTGA. Together with reference TRBV7-3 and TRBJ2-1, the CDR3 gives the full variable domain: GAGVSQTPSNKVTEKGKYVELRCDPISGHTALYWYRQSLGQGPEFLIYFQGTGAADDSGLPNDRFFAVRPEGSVSTLKIQRTERGDSAVYLCASSSRTGGGDEQFFGPGTRLTVL.

This clone was seen a few times. The chain joins TRBV19 to TRBJ2-5, with TRBD2 as a possible D gene (6 bases). Deletions cut 0 bases from V and 4 bases from J, with 9 bases between. This CDR3 region has 14 residues. The V gene's germline CDR1 is LNHDA and CDR2 SQIVND (reference sequence). Written as DNA, the CDR3 is TGTGCCAGTAGTATAGACGGAGGGACAGAGACCCAGTACTTC. It translates to CASSIDGGTETQYF. The full variable domain, in which reference TRBV19 and TRBJ2-5 provide the parts outside the CDR3, is DGGITQSPKYLFRKEGQNVTLSCEQNLNHDAMYWYRQDPGQGLRLIYYSQIVNDFQKGDIAEGYSVSREKKESFPLTVTSAQKNPTAFYLCASSIDGGTETQYFGPGTRLLVL.

This clone has just a few counts. The chain couples TRBV4-2 to TRBJ2-7; D is perhaps TRBD1 (6 bases). Looked up from germline, CDR1 is LGHNA and CDR2 is YNFKEQ. V dropped 4 bases and J dropped 7 bases, with 14 bases sitting between them. The CDR3 consists of 13 residues. Here the CDR3 DNA reads TGTGCCAGCAGCCCCGGGACATCAAAAGAGCAGTACTTC. Translation gives CASSPGTSKEQYF.

V and J are TRBV7-8 and TRBJ1-5; perhaps TRBD1 as D (6 bases). Trimming removed 2 bases at V and 6 bases at J, with 17 bases between. This CDR3 comprises 16 residues. From germline, CDR1 is SGHVS and CDR2 FQNEAQ. The CDR3, as DNA: TGTGCCAGCAGCTTAAACCGGGACACCGCGGGTCAGCCCCAGCATTTT. Residues: CASSLNRDTAGQPQHF.